This passage covers 27 T cell receptor beta chains from one sample sequenced in a study of CD8 T cells in ankylosing spondylitis. Via MiXCR, TCRdb re-called the 5' RACE reads, giving one row per CDR3 protein. The table lists 250,000 to 300,000 distinct CDR3 sequences, 15% to 20% of them singletons. Sequencing was done on a sample of blood, either unsorted or a sorted T cell fraction (not recorded which). These receptors originate from a male donor with ankylosing spondylitis or in good health (not recorded which).

This chain uses TRBV7-2 with TRBJ1-4; 8 nucleotides match TRBD1. CDR3 length equals 16 residues. The germline V gene encodes CDR1 SGHTA and CDR2 FQGNSA. The trim removed 1 base at V and 5 bases at J, leaving 6 bases unmatched. The CDR3 DNA sequence: TGTGCCAGCAGCTTAGTAGGGACAGGCGGAAATGAAAAACTGTTTTTT. This encodes CASSLVGTGGNEKLFF.

In its sample, this clonotype was seen a few times. The chain uses TRBV12-3 or TRBV12-4 and TRBJ1-2; maybe TRBD1 (5 bases). V was cut by 2 bases and J by 8 bases, with 12 bases left in between. The CDR3 runs to 13 residues. DNA of the CDR3: TGTGCCAGCAGTTTAAAGAGGGGTGAGGGCTACACCTTC. This sequence encodes CASSLKRGEGYTF.

J is TRBJ2-1 and V is TRBV5-1; 7 positions agree with TRBD2. Germline trimming cut 7 bases from V and 7 bases from J; bases unmatched to any gene: 11. CDR1 and CDR2 (germline): SGHRS, YFSETQ. The CDR3 is 14 residues long. The CDR3 region has the DNA TGCGCCAGCTCGGGGAGGGCCTTTGGTAATGAGCAGTTCTTC. It translates to CASSGRAFGNEQFF.

This clonotype was observed a handful of times. This chain uses TRBV5-1 with TRBJ2-3, with a tentative D call TRBD2 (5 bases). Germline-derived CDR1 and CDR2 are SGHRS and YFSETQ. The CDR3 length is 16 residues. V dropped 2 bases and J dropped 2 bases, with 15 bases sitting between them. This CDR3 reads CASSFADYRPTDTQYF. The CDR3 DNA sequence: TGCGCCAGCAGCTTCGCCGACTACCGCCCCACAGATACGCAGTATTTT. The variable domain in full, completed from reference TRBV5-1 and TRBJ2-3, reads KAGVTQTPRYLIKTRGQQVTLSCSPISGHRSVSWYQQTPGQGLQFLFEYFSETQRNKGNFPGRFSGRQFSNSRSEMNVSTLELGDSALYLCASSFADYRPTDTQYFGPGTRLTVL.

In this sample, this clonotype turned up a few times. This chain links TRBV5-4 with TRBJ2-5, with D unresolved. Germline CDR1 and CDR2: SGHNT and YYREEE (reference sequence). The CDR3 extends over 15 amino acids. V shed 0 bases and J shed 2 bases, with 11 bases lying between them. The CDR3: CASSLEAGSQETQYF. CDR3 in DNA: TGTGCCAGCAGCTTGGAGGCCGGCAGTCAAGAGACCCAGTACTTC.

The V gene is TRBV7-6, the J gene TRBJ2-2; D is unresolved. CDR3 length: 18 residues. Germline V lookup: CDR1 SGHVS, CDR2 FNYEAQ. V shed 2 bases and J shed 3 bases, with 19 bases lying between them. The CDR3 region is CASSLNIARALDTGELFF. In nucleotides, the CDR3 is TGTGCCAGCAGCTTAAATATAGCCCGGGCCCTGGACACCGGGGAGCTGTTTTTT.

This clonotype was detected only a few times. V usage is TRBV10-3 and J usage is TRBJ2-6; no firm D call. Germline lookup yields CDR1 ENHRY and CDR2 SYGVKD. The V end was cut by 0 bases, the J end by 0 bases, with 6 bases between. The CDR3 totals 16 residues. The CDR3 region is CAISESDTSGANVLTF. CDR3 bases: TGTGCCATCAGTGAGTCCGACACCTCTGGGGCCAACGTCCTGACTTTC.

The rearrangement links TRBV10-3 to TRBJ2-3, with 8 bases that match TRBD1. The V segment lost 3 bases and the J segment 5 bases; nucleotides outside the gene matches: 7. CDR3 size: 15 residues. Germline V gene sequence: CDR1 ENHRY, CDR2 SYGVKD. Here the CDR3 DNA reads TGTGCCATCAGTGACGTCAGGGGGCGAGAAGATACGCAGTATTTT. This codes for CAISDVRGREDTQYF.

The rearrangement links TRBV3-1 to TRBJ2-3; 8 bases agree with TRBD2. V shed 4 bases and J 2 bases; nucleotides not matched to a gene: 5. Germline CDR1 LGHDT, CDR2 YNNKEL (reference sequence). CDR3 length: 15 residues. DNA for the CDR3: TGTGCCAGCAGCCTAGCGGGGAGCTACACAGATACGCAGTATTTT. Protein product: CASSLAGSYTDTQYF.

V usage is TRBV11-2 and J usage is TRBJ1-1; D remains unclear. The CDR3 length is 13 residues. The germline gives CDR1 SGHAT, CDR2 FQNNGV. Trimming took 3 bases from V and 1 from J, leaving 6 bases between them. The CDR3 loop reads CASSFKGNTEAFF. CDR3 in DNA: TGTGCCAGCAGCTTTAAGGGGAACACTGAAGCTTTCTTT.

This clonotype was seen only a few times. The CDR3 sequence is CASRSSGQETQYF. DNA of the CDR3: TGTGCCAGCAGATCCTCCGGCCAAGAGACCCAGTACTTC. This chain joins TRBV11-2 and TRBJ2-5; no definite D call. Trimming removed 6 bases from V and 1 base from J, with 9 bases in between. This CDR3 is built from 13 residues. Per germline, CDR1 SGHAT and CDR2 FQNNGV.

The chain is built from TRBV20-1 and TRBJ1-4, with D possibly matching TRBD1 (5 bases). V lost 0 bases and J lost 4, with 9 bases in between. CDR3 size: 14 residues. Germline V gives CDR1 DFQATT, CDR2 SNEGSKA (reference sequence). CDR3 DNA: TGCAGTGCTAGAGATCCACAGGTTAATGAAAAACTGTTTTTT. This translates into CSARDPQVNEKLFF.

The chain uses TRBV6-1 and TRBJ2-7; possibly TRBD1 or TRBD2 for D (7 bases each). Trimming shortened V by 6 bases and J by 1 base, and 16 bases separated the two germline ends. CDR1 is MNHNS, CDR2 SASEGT, per germline. The CDR3 extends over 15 amino acids. CDR3 amino acids: CASRTGQGGSYEQYV. The CDR3, as DNA: TGTGCCAGCAGAACCGGGCAGGGGGGGTCCTACGAGCAGTACGTC.

The CDR3: CASSRGHVQETQYF. In DNA form, the CDR3 reads TGTGCCAGCAGCAGGGGGCACGTCCAAGAGACCCAGTACTTC. J is TRBJ2-5 and V is TRBV9, with 7 bases aligning to TRBD1. The V and J ends lost 4 bases and 1 base, in that order; junction bases with no gene match: 4. This CDR3 is 14 amino acids long. Germline loops: CDR1 SGDLS, CDR2 YYNGEE.

For this clonotype: An end of the junction does not agree with germline; a read error may underlie this. V usage is TRBV10-3 and J usage is TRBJ2-3; no clear D gene. This CDR3 has 11 amino acids. Germline CDR1 is ENHRY and CDR2 is SYGVKD. The CDR3 here is CTISATDTQYF. The CDR3 DNA is TGTACCATCAGTGCCACAGATACGCAGTATTTT.

This clonotype has ten or more counts. CDR3 DNA: TGCAGTGCCAGTAGGGGGCCGGATGAGCAGTTCTTC. This translates into CSASRGPDEQFF. The V and J genes are TRBV20-1 and TRBJ2-1; 7 nucleotides align to TRBD1. The germline CDR1 and CDR2 sequences are DFQATT and SNEGSKA (reference sequence). The CDR3 loop spans 12 amino acids. V lost 6 bases and J lost 8; bases outside the gene matches: 7.

The J gene is TRBJ2-1, the V gene TRBV4-2; TRBD2 matches at 8 bases. V was pared by 1 base and J by 2 bases, with 13 bases of the junction left unmatched. This CDR3 spans 19 amino acids. Germline V CDR1 and CDR2: LGHNA, YNFKEQ. CDR3: CASSQVGLGTSGTYNEQFF. The CDR3 coding sequence is TGTGCCAGCAGCCAAGTTGGTCTCGGTACTAGCGGAACCTACAATGAGCAGTTCTTC.

This clonotype has just a few counts. The rearrangement uses TRBV7-8 and TRBJ1-5; tentatively, D is TRBD1 (5 bases). Germline lookup yields CDR1 SGHVS and CDR2 FQNEAQ. The CDR3 loop spans 15 amino acids. Trimming cost V 5 bases and J 0 bases, with 11 bases left between them. The CDR3 DNA reads as TGTGCCAGCAGCAACCGTCAGGGTAGCAATCAGCCCCAGCATTTT. This encodes CASSNRQGSNQPQHF.

The chain combines TRBV12-3 or TRBV12-4 with TRBJ2-5, with D possibly being TRBD1 (6 bases). V lost 6 bases and J lost 0, with 11 bases in between. This CDR3 is built from 14 residues. Written as DNA, the CDR3 is TGTGCCAGCAGGAAACAGGGAAACCAAGAGACCCAGTACTTC. This sequence encodes CASRKQGNQETQYF.

The chain is built from TRBV4-1 and TRBJ2-5; D tentatively reads TRBD1 or TRBD2 (5 bases each). This CDR3 has 15 residues. Germline loops: CDR1 MGHRA, CDR2 YSYEKL. Between the trimmed V and J ends, which lost 0 bases and 2 bases, there was a span of 10 bases. The CDR3 is CASSQERDAQETQYF. The CDR3 DNA follows: TGCGCCAGCAGCCAAGAAAGGGACGCGCAAGAGACCCAGTACTTC.

This clonotype appeared a few times. The rearrangement joins TRBV4-1 to TRBJ1-1, with D unresolved. Trimming took 1 base from V and 1 from J, leaving 10 bases between them. The CDR3 is made up of 15 amino acids. CDR1 is MGHRA, CDR2 YSYEKL, per germline. The CDR3 coding sequence is TGCGCCAGCAGCCAAGTTGGAGTCCAGAACACTGAAGCTTTCTTT. It translates to CASSQVGVQNTEAFF.

The rearrangement joins TRBV11-2 to TRBJ2-2; D gene unclear. This CDR3 has 16 residues. V was shortened by 2 bases and J by 4 bases, with 14 bases between the two germline ends. CDR1 SGHAT and CDR2 FQNNGV come from the germline V gene. CDR3 DNA sequence: TGTGCCAGCAGCTTATCTTTAGGGTCGGGCACCGGGGAGCTGTTTTTT. This codes for CASSLSLGSGTGELFF.

The V gene is TRBV7-9, the J gene TRBJ2-1; 8 positions match TRBD1. With 7 bases clipped from V and 4 bases from J, the junction kept 3 bases outside the gene matches. The CDR3 covers 13 residues. The V gene's germline CDR1 is SEHNR and CDR2 FQNEAQ (reference sequence). The CDR3 sequence is CASTGGTYNEQFF. In DNA, the CDR3 is TGTGCCAGCACAGGGGGCACGTACAATGAGCAGTTCTTC.

This chain uses TRBV20-1 with TRBJ1-6; D may be TRBD1 (5 bases). CDR1 DFQATT and CDR2 SNEGSKA come from the germline V gene (reference sequence). This CDR3 has 14 residues. The V end lost 5 bases, the J end lost 6 bases, and 14 bases lay between the germline ends. The CDR3 DNA reads as TGCAGTGCTCGGGACGGACGATCTAATTCACCCCTCCACTTT. Its protein product is CSARDGRSNSPLHF.

This clonotype was counted many times. V is TRBV6-4 and J is TRBJ2-1, with 10 bases fitting TRBD2. CDR1 is MRHNA, CDR2 SNTAGT, per germline. The CDR3 is 14 residues long. After removal of 2 bases from V and 8 bases from J, the junction contained 3 bases not matched to a gene. The CDR3 DNA sequence: TGTGCCAGCAGTGACCTAGCGGGAGCCCATGAGCAGTTCTTC. This sequence encodes CASSDLAGAHEQFF.

This clonotype has at least ten counts. The chain carries TRBV29-1 and TRBJ2-1; D perhaps matches TRBD2 (6 bases). The CDR3 loop spans 14 amino acids. The germline V gene encodes CDR1 SQVTM and CDR2 ANQGSEA. The V and J ends lost 2 bases and 0 bases respectively, with 8 bases between them. CDR3 protein: CSVEPGDSYNEQFF. The CDR3 nucleotides read TGCAGCGTTGAACCGGGGGACTCCTACAATGAGCAGTTCTTC.

Of note for this clonotype: A much more abundant neighbour one base away suggests this may be a read error. This sequence joins TRBV7-2 and TRBJ2-2; D unresolved. The germline gives CDR1 SGHTA, CDR2 FQGNSA. This CDR3 has 11 amino acids. V dropped 5 bases and J dropped 9 bases, with 7 bases sitting between them. The CDR3 sequence: CTSSPGRELFF. Here the CDR3 DNA reads TGTACCAGCAGCCCCGGTCGGGAGCTGTTTTTT.